This note documents a single T cell receptor (beta chain) sequence. The target antigen is unknown. PCR primers comprised 60 Vbeta and 13 Jbeta primers. Some clones are missing from TCRdb's copy, which holds only in-frame ones; the method was immunoSEQ multiplex PCR. The sample lists over 120,000 clones, around 9.7% occurring once. The data were taken from a study of cytomegalovirus exposure and HLA in healthy donors. Study-wide background: Of the donors genotyped, some 400 in all, around 76% fell in the Caucasian-associated ancestry cluster.

The donors, nominally healthy at sampling, likely had unrecorded immune exposures. Whole-study results and caveats: Later analysis suggested links between common viral pathogens and several top significant clusters. The study labeled more than 150 TCR beta chains cytomegalovirus-associated.

The CDR3 extends over 17 amino acids. Trimming took off 4 bases at V and 1 base at J, with 14 bases between the two ends. Per germline, CDR1 SEHNR and CDR2 FQNEAQ (reference sequence). This TCR was recovered from a middle-aged man in good health and CMV-seronegative. Sequenced input: PBMCs. The chain joins TRBV7-9 to TRBJ2-6; the D gene is possibly TRBD2 (6 bases). The DNA for the CDR3 is TGTGCCAGCAGCTCCTCGGTTGGGGGGTCTGGGGCCAACGTCCTGACTTTC. This codes for CASSSSVGGSGANVLTF.